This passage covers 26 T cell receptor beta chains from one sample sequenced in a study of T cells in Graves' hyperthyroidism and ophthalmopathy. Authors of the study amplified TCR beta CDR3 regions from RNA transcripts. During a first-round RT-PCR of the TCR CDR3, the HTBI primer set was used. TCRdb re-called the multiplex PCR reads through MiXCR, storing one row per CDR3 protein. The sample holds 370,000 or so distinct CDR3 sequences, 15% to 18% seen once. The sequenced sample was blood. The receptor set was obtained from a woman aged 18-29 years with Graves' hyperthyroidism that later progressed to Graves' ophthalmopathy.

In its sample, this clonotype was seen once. The CDR3 protein is CASSPRLGTINEQFF. The CDR3 DNA reads as TGCGCCAGCAGCCCGAGATTGGGGACTATCAATGAGCAGTTCTTC. The V gene is TRBV4-1, the J gene TRBJ2-1; 7 bases map to TRBD2. The CDR3 sequence is 15 residues long. Per the germline V gene, CDR1 is MGHRA and CDR2 is YSYEKL. The ends lost 4 bases at V and 6 bases at J; junction bases unmatched: 9.

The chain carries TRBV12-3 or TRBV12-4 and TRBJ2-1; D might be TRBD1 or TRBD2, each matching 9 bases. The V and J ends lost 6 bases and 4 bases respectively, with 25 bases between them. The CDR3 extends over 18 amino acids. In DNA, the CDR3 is TGTGCCAGCAGCATAGGACAGGGGAAACTAGCGGGTTACAATGAGCAGTTCTTC. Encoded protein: CASSIGQGKLAGYNEQFF.

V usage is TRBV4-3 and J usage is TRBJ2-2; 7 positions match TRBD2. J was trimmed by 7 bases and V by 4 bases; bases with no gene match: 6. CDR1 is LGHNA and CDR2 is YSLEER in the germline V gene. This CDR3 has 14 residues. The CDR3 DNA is TGCGCCAGCAGCCCCCAACCGGGGGGCGGGGAGCTGTTTTTT. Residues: CASSPQPGGGELFF.

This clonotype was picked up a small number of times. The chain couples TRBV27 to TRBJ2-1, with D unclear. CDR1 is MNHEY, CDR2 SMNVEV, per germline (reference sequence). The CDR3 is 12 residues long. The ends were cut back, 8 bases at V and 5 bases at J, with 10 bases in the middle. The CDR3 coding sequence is TGTGCCAGCGCGCGGATGGACAATGAGCAGTTCTTC. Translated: CASARMDNEQFF.

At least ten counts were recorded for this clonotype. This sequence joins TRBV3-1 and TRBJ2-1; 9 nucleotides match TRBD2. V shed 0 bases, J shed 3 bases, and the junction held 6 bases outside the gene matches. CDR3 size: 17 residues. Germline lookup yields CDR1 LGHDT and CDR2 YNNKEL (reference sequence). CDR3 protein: CASSQEASGIFYNEQFF. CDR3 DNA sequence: TGTGCCAGCAGCCAAGAGGCTAGCGGGATCTTCTACAATGAGCAGTTCTTC.

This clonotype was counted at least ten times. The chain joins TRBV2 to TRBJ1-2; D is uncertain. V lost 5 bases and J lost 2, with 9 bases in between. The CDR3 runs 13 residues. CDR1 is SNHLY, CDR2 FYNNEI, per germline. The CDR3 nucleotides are TGTGCCAGCAGTCGGATCGTAAACTATGGCTACACCTTC. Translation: CASSRIVNYGYTF.

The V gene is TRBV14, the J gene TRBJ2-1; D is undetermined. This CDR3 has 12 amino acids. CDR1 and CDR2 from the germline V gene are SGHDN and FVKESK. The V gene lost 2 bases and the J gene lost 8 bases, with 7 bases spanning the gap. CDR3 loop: CASSQRGHEQFF. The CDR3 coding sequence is TGTGCCAGCAGCCAACGAGGTCATGAGCAGTTCTTC. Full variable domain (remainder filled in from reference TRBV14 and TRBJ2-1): EAGVTQFPSHSVIEKGQTVTLRCDPISGHDNLYWYRRVMGKEIKFLLHFVKESKQDESGMPNNRFLAERTGGTYSTLKVQPAELEDSGVYFCASSQRGHEQFFGPGTRLTVL.

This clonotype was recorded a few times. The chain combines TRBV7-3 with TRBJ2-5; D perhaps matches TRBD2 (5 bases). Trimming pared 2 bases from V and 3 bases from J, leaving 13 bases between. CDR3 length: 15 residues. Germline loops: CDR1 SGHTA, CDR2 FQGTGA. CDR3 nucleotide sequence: TGTGCCAGCAGCTTACGGGGTAATCCAGAAGAGACCCAGTACTTC. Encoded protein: CASSLRGNPEETQYF.

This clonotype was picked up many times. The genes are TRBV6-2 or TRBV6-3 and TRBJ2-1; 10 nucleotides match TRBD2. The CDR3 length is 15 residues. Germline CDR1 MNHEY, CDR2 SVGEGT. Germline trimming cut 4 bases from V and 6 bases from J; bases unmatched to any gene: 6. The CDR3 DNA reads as TGTGCCAGCAGTTCGACTAGCGGGCTCCCCAATGAGCAGTTCTTC. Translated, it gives CASSSTSGLPNEQFF.

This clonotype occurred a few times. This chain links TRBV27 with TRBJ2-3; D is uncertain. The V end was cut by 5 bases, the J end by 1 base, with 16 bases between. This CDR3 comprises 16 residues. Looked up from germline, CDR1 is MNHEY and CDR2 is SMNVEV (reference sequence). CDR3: CASSRNLVTGTDTQYF. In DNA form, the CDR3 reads TGTGCCAGCAGTCGAAACCTAGTGACTGGCACAGATACGCAGTATTTT.

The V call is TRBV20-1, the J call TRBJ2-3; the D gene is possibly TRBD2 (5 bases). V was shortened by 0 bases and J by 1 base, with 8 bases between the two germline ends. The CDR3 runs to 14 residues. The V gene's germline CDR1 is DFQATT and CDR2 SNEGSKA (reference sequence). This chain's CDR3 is CSARDRRGTDTQYF. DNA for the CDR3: TGCAGTGCTAGAGATCGGCGGGGCACAGATACGCAGTATTTT.

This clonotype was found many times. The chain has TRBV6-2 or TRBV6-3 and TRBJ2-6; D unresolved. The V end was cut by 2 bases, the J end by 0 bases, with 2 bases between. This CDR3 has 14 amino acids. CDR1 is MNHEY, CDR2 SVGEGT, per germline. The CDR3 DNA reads TGTGCCAGCAGTTACAACTCTGGGGCCAACGTCCTGACTTTC. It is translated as CASSYNSGANVLTF.

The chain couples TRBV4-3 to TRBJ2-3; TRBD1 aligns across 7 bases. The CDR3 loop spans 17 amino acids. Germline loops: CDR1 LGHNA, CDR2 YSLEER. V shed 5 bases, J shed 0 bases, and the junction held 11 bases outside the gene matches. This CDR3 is CASSASGTAISTDTQYF. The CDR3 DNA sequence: TGCGCCAGCAGCGCTTCAGGGACAGCCATTAGCACAGATACGCAGTATTTT.

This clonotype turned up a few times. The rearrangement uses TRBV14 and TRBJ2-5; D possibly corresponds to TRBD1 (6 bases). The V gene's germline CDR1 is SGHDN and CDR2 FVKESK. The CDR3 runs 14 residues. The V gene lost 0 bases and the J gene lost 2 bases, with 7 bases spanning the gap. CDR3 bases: TGTGCCAGCAGCCAAGATGGGACACAAGAGACCCAGTACTTC. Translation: CASSQDGTQETQYF.

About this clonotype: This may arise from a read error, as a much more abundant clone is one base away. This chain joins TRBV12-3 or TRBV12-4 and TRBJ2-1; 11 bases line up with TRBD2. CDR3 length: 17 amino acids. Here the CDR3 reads CASSHPSGRLSYNEHFF. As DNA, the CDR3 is TGTGCCAGCAGTCATCCTAGCGGGAGGCTCTCCTACAATGAGCATTTCTTC.

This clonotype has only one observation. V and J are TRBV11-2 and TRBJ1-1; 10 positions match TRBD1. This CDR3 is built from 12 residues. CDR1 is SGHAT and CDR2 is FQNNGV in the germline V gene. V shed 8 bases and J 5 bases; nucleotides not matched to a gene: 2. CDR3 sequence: CASPGQGTEAFF. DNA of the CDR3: TGTGCCAGCCCGGGACAGGGGACTGAAGCTTTCTTT.

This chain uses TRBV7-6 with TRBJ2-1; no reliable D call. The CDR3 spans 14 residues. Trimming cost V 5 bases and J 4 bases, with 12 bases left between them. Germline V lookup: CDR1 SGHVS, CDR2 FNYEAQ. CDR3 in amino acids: CASSARRDYNEQFF. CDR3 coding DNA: TGTGCCAGCAGCGCGCGGAGAGATTACAATGAGCAGTTCTTC.

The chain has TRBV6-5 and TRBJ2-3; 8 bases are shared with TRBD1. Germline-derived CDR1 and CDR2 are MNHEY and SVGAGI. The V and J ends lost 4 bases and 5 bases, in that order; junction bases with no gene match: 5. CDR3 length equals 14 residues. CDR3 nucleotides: TGTGCCAGCAGTTGGGGACAGGTGGGAGATACGCAGTATTTT. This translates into CASSWGQVGDTQYF.

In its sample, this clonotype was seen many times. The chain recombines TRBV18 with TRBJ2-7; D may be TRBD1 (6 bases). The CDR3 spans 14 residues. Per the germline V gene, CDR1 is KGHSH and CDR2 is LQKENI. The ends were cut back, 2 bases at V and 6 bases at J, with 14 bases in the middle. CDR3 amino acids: CASSPRALGGEQYF. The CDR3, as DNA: TGTGCCAGCTCACCAAGGGCGCTAGGGGGCGAGCAGTACTTC. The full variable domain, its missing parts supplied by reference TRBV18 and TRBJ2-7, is NAGVMQNPRHLVRRRGQEARLRCSPMKGHSHVYWYRQLPEEGLKFMVYLQKENIIDESGMPKERFSAEFPKEGPSILRIQQVVRGDSAAYFCASSPRALGGEQYFGPGTRLTVT.

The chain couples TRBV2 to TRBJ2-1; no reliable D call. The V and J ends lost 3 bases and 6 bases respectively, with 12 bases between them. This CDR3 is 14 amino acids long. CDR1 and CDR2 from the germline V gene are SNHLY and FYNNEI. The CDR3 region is CASSETAQLNEQFF. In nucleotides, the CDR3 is TGTGCCAGCAGTGAGACGGCACAGCTCAATGAGCAGTTCTTC.

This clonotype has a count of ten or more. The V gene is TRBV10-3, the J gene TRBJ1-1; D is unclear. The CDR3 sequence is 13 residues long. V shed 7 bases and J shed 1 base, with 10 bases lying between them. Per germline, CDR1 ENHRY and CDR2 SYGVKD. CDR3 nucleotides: TGTGCCATCACTCGGACGGAGAACACTGAAGCTTTCTTT. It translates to CAITRTENTEAFF.

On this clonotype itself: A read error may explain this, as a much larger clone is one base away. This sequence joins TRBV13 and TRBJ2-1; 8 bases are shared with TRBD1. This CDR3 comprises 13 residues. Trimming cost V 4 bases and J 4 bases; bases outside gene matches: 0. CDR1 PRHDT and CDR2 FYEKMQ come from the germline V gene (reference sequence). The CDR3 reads CASSWDRYNEQFF. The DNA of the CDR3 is TGTGCCAGCAGCTGGGACAGGTACAATGAGCAGTTCTTC.

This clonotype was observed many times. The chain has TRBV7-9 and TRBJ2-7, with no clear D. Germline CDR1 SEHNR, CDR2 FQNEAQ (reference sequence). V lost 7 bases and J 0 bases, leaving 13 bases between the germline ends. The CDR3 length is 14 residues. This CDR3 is CASTPPTTSYEQYF. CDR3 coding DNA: TGTGCCAGCACCCCCCCAACCACCTCCTACGAGCAGTACTTC. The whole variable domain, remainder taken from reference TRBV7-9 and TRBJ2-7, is DTGVSQNPRHKITKRGQNVTFRCDPISEHNRLYWYRQTLGQGPEFLTYFQNEAQLEKSRLLSDRFSAERPKGSFSTLEIQRTEQGDSAMYLCASTPPTTSYEQYFGPGTRLTVT.

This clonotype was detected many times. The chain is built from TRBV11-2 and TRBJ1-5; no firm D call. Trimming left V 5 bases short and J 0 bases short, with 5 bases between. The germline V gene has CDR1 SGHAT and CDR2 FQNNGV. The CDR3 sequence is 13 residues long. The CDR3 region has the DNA TGTGCCAGCAGCCGGATTAGCAATCAGCCCCAGCATTTT. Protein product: CASSRISNQPQHF. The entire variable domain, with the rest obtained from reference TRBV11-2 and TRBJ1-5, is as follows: EAGVAQSPRYKIIEKRQSVAFWCNPISGHATLYWYQQILGQGPKLLIQFQNNGVVDDSQLPKDRFSAERLKGVDSTLKIQPAKLEDSAVYLCASSRISNQPQHFGDGTRLSIL.

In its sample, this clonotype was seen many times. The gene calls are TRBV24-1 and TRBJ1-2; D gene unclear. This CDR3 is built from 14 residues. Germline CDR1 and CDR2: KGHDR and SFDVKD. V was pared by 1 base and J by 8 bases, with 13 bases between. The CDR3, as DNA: TGTGCCACCAGTGATTTTAACAAGGCATGGGGCTACACCTTC. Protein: CATSDFNKAWGYTF.

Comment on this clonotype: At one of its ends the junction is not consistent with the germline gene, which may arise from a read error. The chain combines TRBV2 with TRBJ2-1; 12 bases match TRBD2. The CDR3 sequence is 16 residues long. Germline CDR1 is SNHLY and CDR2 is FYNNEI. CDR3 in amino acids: CASSYAGTSGYNEQSF. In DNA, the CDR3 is TGTGCCAGCAGTTACGCCGGGACTAGCGGGTACAATGAGCAGTCCTTC.